This TCR beta chain is from a study of regulatory T cells in long-lasting Graves disease. Documented time point: newly diagnosed GD, antithyroid drugs for less than 3 months. PBMCs were the source of the RNA used for TCR sequencing. Criteria from the American Thyroid Association guidelines were applied to diagnose Graves' disease. Assembly of TCR beta libraries relied on iRepertoire HTBI primers together with Arm-PCR of CDR3 regions. One entry per CDR3 protein results from TCRdb running MiXCR on the multiplex PCR reads. The table lists 350,000 to 500,000 distinct CDR3 sequences, about 15% of them singletons. Germline values: CDR1 SGHKS, CDR2 YYEKEE (reference sequence). The CDR3 covers 13 residues. The V gene lost 2 bases and the J gene lost 3 bases, with 8 bases spanning the gap. Study-level results: Peripheral blood, not thyroid tissue, was the sole material studied.

This clonotype was recorded at least ten times. Its antigen remains unknown. The same specimen was also included in a second study, on T cells in Graves' hyperthyroidism and ophthalmopathy. Turning to that study: Diagnosis relied on clinical symptoms, serum thyroxine and TRAb, thyroid ultrasound and orbital computed tomography.

Specimen: peripheral blood mononuclear cells (PBMCs), collected at new diagnosis, from a patient treated with antithyroid drugs. The sequence was obtained from a woman aged 50 to 60 with Graves disease. The chain is built from TRBV5-5 and TRBJ2-5, with D possibly matching TRBD1 (6 bases). The chain's CDR3 is CASSFRTEETQYF. The DNA for the CDR3 is TGTGCCAGCAGCTTCCGGACAGAAGAGACCCAGTACTTC.